One T cell receptor beta chain is described in this entry. These data come from a study of shared clonotypes between healthy human individuals. The ends lost 4 bases at V and 2 bases at J; junction bases unmatched: 3. CDR1 is SEHNR and CDR2 is FQNEAQ in the germline V gene (reference sequence). The CDR3 is 15 residues long. The data were produced by immunoSEQ multiplex PCR, yet TCRdb's version contains in-frame clones alone and is incomplete. The sample consists of some 2,000,000 clones, over 85% of them appearing once. CD45RO-negative, CCR7-positively selected cells formed the naive CD8 fraction, excluding terminally differentiated effector memory CD45RA+ cells.

This TCR was sampled from a man younger than 35 in good health. The specimen was naive CD8+ T cells sorted from blood. V is TRBV7-9 and J is TRBJ1-5; 9 nucleotides line up with TRBD1. The chain's CDR3 is CASSSGTGRNQPQHF. The DNA of the CDR3 is TGTGCCAGCAGCTCGGGGACAGGGCGCAATCAGCCCCAGCATTTT.